The TCR beta chain described here comes from a study of early T cells in non-severe SARS-CoV-2 infection. MiXCR, applied by TCRdb to the 5' RACE reads, yields one record per CDR3 protein. The sample records about 33,000 distinct CDR3 sequences, 5.5% to 7% being singletons. The receptor's source is an adult who was a healthcare worker with PCR-confirmed SARS-CoV-2 infection or an uninfected control (not recorded which). The sample taken for sequencing was whole blood.

CDR3 sequence (DNA): TGCAGTGCTAGTAGACAGTCCGACGAGCAGTACTTC. Translated: CSASRQSDEQYF. This sequence joins TRBV20-1 and TRBJ2-7; D is possibly TRBD1 (5 bases). Per the germline V gene, CDR1 is DFQATT and CDR2 is SNEGSKA (reference sequence). Trimming left V 3 bases short and J 5 bases short, with 11 bases between. The CDR3 is 12 residues long.